The source of this T cell receptor (beta chain) is a study of cytomegalovirus exposure and HLA in healthy donors. Broader study findings: A link between a missense DCLRE1C variant and TCR beta V- and J-gene trimming emerged from a later analysis.

The CDR3 sequence is 14 residues long. CDR1 and CDR2 from the germline V gene are MNHEY and SVGAGI. V was shortened by 0 bases and J by 10 bases, with 10 bases between the two germline ends. With 60 Vbeta and 13 Jbeta primers, the PCR was carried out. Using immunoSEQ multiplex PCR, the repertoire was profiled, and TCRdb retains in-frame clones only, with some absent. The repertoire holds 35,000 to 55,000 clones, about 72% seen once, with roughly 1.4% in the top ten. Points on this clone: What it binds is unknown.

The chain uses TRBV6-5 and TRBJ1-6; D is possibly TRBD1 (5 bases). This sequence originates from a man younger than 40 in good health and CMV-seronegative. The sequenced sample consisted of PBMCs. The CDR3 DNA reads as TGTGCCAGCAGTTACTCGGGGCTTGGCTCACCCCTCCACTTT. This encodes CASSYSGLGSPLHF.